Each of the 14 T cell receptor beta chains below was sequenced from the same sample in a study of shared clonotypes between healthy human individuals (dated by TCRdb to 2018 to 2020). The protocol used for the library was the immunoSEQ multiplex PCR assay. TCRdb took over this immuneACCESS table, retaining in-frame rearrangements with V and J assigned. Such tables are incomplete; in checked studies, under half of the missing clones stem from an unresolved V gene, and the remainder is unexplained. In all, the sample holds about 2.1 million clones, and around 93% of those were seen once. The ten largest account for more than 1.5% of the sample. CD8 naive samples were CD45RO-negative cells positively selected for CCR7, giving a CD45RA+CCR7+ population that excluded TemRA cells. The sequenced sample consisted of naive CD8+ T cells from PBMCs. The meaning of the sample's cell subset or site label: CD45RA+CCR7+. The receptor set was obtained from a man between 18 and 35 years old in good health. Some clones in this sample may be carry-over from other donors' samples.

Worth noting for this clone: The same CDR3 arises from other DNA sequences in this sample as well. This chain uses TRBV7-9 with TRBJ1-2, with D unclear. The CDR3 length is 12 residues. V lost 3 bases, J lost 3 bases, and 5 bases lay in between. Germline lookup yields CDR1 SEHNR and CDR2 FQNEAQ (reference sequence). CDR3 sequence (DNA): TGTGCCAGCAGCTTTGGGGACTATGGCTACACCTTC. It encodes CASSFGDYGYTF.

The sample holds one count of this clone. The rearrangement links TRBV5-1 to TRBJ2-7; a weak D match, TRBD1 (6 bases). The CDR3 is 16 residues long. V gave up 4 bases and J gave up 0 bases, with 17 bases separating them. Per the germline V gene, CDR1 is SGHRS and CDR2 is YFSETQ. The chain's CDR3 is CASSPNRASSSYEQYF. The DNA of the CDR3 is TGCGCCAGCAGCCCAAACAGGGCTTCGAGCTCCTACGAGCAGTACTTC.

The chain combines TRBV6-1 with TRBJ2-3; maybe TRBD1 (5 bases). The CDR3 loop spans 13 amino acids. Germline V gives CDR1 MNHNS, CDR2 SASEGT. V lost 5 bases and J 6 bases, leaving 12 bases between the germline ends. CDR3 DNA sequence: TGTGCCAGCAGTCCAATTAAGGGGGATACGCAGTATTTT. It codes for CASSPIKGDTQYF.

This chain links TRBV7-9 with TRBJ1-4; no reliable D call. V lost 0 bases to trimming and J lost 6 bases, with 2 bases between them. The CDR3 contains 12 residues. Germline V CDR1 and CDR2: SEHNR, FQNEAQ (reference sequence). Here the CDR3 DNA reads TGTGCCAGCAGCTTAGCGTATGAAAAACTGTTTTTT. The encoded protein is CASSLAYEKLFF.

This clone has just a few counts. The gene calls are TRBV19 and TRBJ1-4, with D possibly being TRBD1 (5 bases). CDR3 length equals 16 residues. The germline V and J ends were trimmed by 1 base and 3 bases, with 12 bases remaining between them. Per germline, CDR1 LNHDA and CDR2 SQIVND (reference sequence). The DNA for the CDR3 is TGTGCCAGTAGTATAGTGAGCGGGGGAGCTAATGAAAAACTGTTTTTT. This gives the protein CASSIVSGGANEKLFF.

This chain uses TRBV6-5 with TRBJ1-2; D is undetermined. The CDR3 loop spans 15 amino acids. Germline CDR1 is MNHEY and CDR2 is SVGAGI. V was clipped by 2 bases and J by 6 bases, with 16 bases between them. The CDR3 region is CASSYVRVPENGYTF. The DNA for the CDR3 is TGTGCCAGCAGTTACGTCCGGGTTCCTGAAAATGGCTACACCTTC.

The J gene is TRBJ2-5, the V gene TRBV11-2; D may be TRBD1 or TRBD2 (6 bases each). V was clipped by 0 bases and J by 6 bases, with 14 bases between them. Germline CDR1 SGHAT, CDR2 FQNNGV. The CDR3 runs 15 residues. The CDR3 nucleotides are TGTGCCAGCAGCTTAGAATTTGGGGGGCGACAGACCCAGTACTTC. Amino acid sequence: CASSLEFGGRQTQYF.

Here the CDR3 DNA reads TGTGCCAGCAGCTCCTCCTTCTACGAGCAGTACTTC. This encodes CASSSSFYEQYF. J is TRBJ2-7 and V is TRBV11-3; D is unresolved. V was clipped by 4 bases and J by 3 bases, with 7 bases between them. Per the germline V gene, CDR1 is SGHNT and CDR2 is YENEEA. The CDR3 length is 12 residues.

CDR3 region: CASSLGTALYEQYF. As DNA, the CDR3 is TGTGCCAGCAGTCTCGGGACAGCTCTCTACGAGCAGTACTTC. The J gene is TRBJ2-7, the V gene TRBV27, with TRBD1 identical over 7 bases. Germline V gene lookup returns CDR1 MNHEY and CDR2 SMNVEV (reference sequence). This CDR3 is 14 amino acids long. Unmatched junction bases numbered 7, after V lost 5 bases and J lost 3 bases.

The chain links TRBV12-5 to TRBJ2-7; possible D gene TRBD2, 6 bases. Germline-derived CDR1 and CDR2 are LGHNT and FRNRAP. Trimming pared 0 bases from V and 0 bases from J, leaving 12 bases between. CDR3 length equals 16 residues. The CDR3 spells CASGLVISGNSYEQYF. Here the CDR3 DNA reads TGTGCTAGTGGTTTGGTAATTAGCGGAAACTCCTACGAGCAGTACTTC.

The chain has TRBV28 and TRBJ1-1; D might be TRBD1 (5 bases). The CDR3 length is 14 residues. The ends were cut back, 2 bases at V and 1 base at J, with 8 bases in the middle. CDR1 is MDHEN, CDR2 SYDVKM, per germline. The CDR3 reads CASSLRQGNTEAFF. CDR3 DNA sequence: TGTGCCAGCAGTTTACGGCAGGGGAACACTGAAGCTTTCTTT. The variable domain in full, completed from reference TRBV28 and TRBJ1-1, reads DVKVTQSSRYLVKRTGEKVFLECVQDMDHENMFWYRQDPGLGLRLIYFSYDVKMKEKGDIPEGYSVSREKKERFSLILESASTNQTSMYLCASSLRQGNTEAFFGQGTRLTVV.

This chain's CDR3 is CASSLLGEFYEQYF. CDR3 DNA sequence: TGTGCCAGCAGCTTATTGGGGGAATTCTACGAGCAGTACTTC. The chain joins TRBV7-9 to TRBJ2-7; either TRBD1 or TRBD2 may fit D (5 bases each). This CDR3 has 14 residues. CDR1 and CDR2 from the germline V gene are SEHNR and FQNEAQ (reference sequence). Trimming shortened V by 2 bases and J by 3 bases, and 11 bases separated the two germline ends.

V usage is TRBV30 and J usage is TRBJ1-1; no firm D call. The CDR3 consists of 13 residues. The germline CDR1 and CDR2 sequences are GTSNPN and SVGIG (reference sequence). V was cut by 6 bases and J by 3 bases, with 14 bases left in between. The CDR3 spells CACGMGFYTEAFF. In nucleotides, the CDR3 is TGTGCCTGTGGAATGGGATTCTACACTGAAGCTTTCTTT.

This chain uses TRBV29-1 with TRBJ2-7; D is unresolved. Germline V gene data show CDR1 as SQVTM and CDR2 as ANQGSEA. This CDR3 contains 14 residues. V was trimmed by 7 bases and J by 2 bases, leaving 18 bases between them. CDR3 sequence reads: CSAALRKVPYEQYF. CDR3 nucleotide sequence: TGCAGCGCCGCCCTTAGAAAGGTTCCCTACGAGCAGTACTTC.